This passage covers 11 T cell receptor beta chains from one sample sequenced in a study of spatial heterogeneity in lung cancer. The sample's time point: sample taken at primary tumor resection. Sequencing of whole RNA from tumor, nontumor lung or frozen PBMC involved no sorting. TCRdb itself ran the 5' RACE reads through MiXCR, one entry per CDR3 protein. The sample has under 15,000 distinct CDR3 sequences, 11% to 15% seen once; the top ten hold approximately 37%. This specimen consisted of PBMCs, obtained at surgery. These receptors were collected from a male donor with early-stage non-small cell lung cancer.

This clonotype has more than one count but fewer than ten. The J gene is TRBJ1-6, the V gene TRBV5-4, with TRBD1 as a possible D gene (5 bases). Per the germline V gene, CDR1 is SGHNT and CDR2 is YYREEE (reference sequence). The V end lost 1 base, the J end lost 7 bases, and 12 bases lay between the germline ends. The CDR3 consists of 15 residues. The CDR3 DNA sequence: TGTGCCAGCAGCTTGCGGGAGGGGTTGAATTCACCCCTCCACTTT. Protein: CASSLREGLNSPLHF.

This clonotype was observed once. The chain joins TRBV20-1 to TRBJ2-7; 10 bases map to TRBD1. In germline, CDR1 is DFQATT, CDR2 SNEGSKA (reference sequence). V lost 0 bases and J lost 4; bases outside the gene matches: 3. The length of the CDR3 is 14 residues. In DNA form, the CDR3 reads TGCAGTGCTAGAGAGACAGGGGGCGTTTACGAGCAGTACTTC. This sequence encodes CSARETGGVYEQYF.

This clonotype appeared a few times. The chain has TRBV28 and TRBJ2-2, with D maybe TRBD2 (7 bases). Germline CDR1 MDHEN, CDR2 SYDVKM. V lost 7 bases and J 6 bases, leaving 18 bases between the germline ends. The CDR3 totals 15 residues. CDR3: CASIPPGGAAGELFF. The CDR3 nucleotides are TGTGCCAGCATCCCTCCGGGGGGCGCGGCCGGGGAGCTGTTTTTT.

For the CDR3, the DNA is TGTGCCAGCGTAGGACAGGGGGTTGGGTATGAGCAGTTCTTC. Its protein is CASVGQGVGYEQFF. The chain uses TRBV6-5 and TRBJ2-1, with 10 bases fitting TRBD1. The CDR3 consists of 14 residues. CDR1 and CDR2 from the germline V gene are MNHEY and SVGAGI. With V trimmed by 8 bases and J by 8 bases, 9 bases remained unmatched.

This clonotype was detected a few times. V usage is TRBV7-9 and J usage is TRBJ2-3; a possible D gene is TRBD2 (5 bases). The germline gives CDR1 SEHNR, CDR2 FQNEAQ (reference sequence). The CDR3 is 16 residues long. With 2 bases removed from V and 5 bases from J, the gap between germline ends came to 17 bases. CDR3 amino acids: CASSLLGASSVDTQYF. DNA for the CDR3: TGTGCCAGCAGCTTACTGGGAGCCAGTTCCGTAGATACGCAGTATTTT.

The chain links TRBV7-9 to TRBJ2-3; D perhaps matches TRBD2 (5 bases). V was cut by 5 bases and J by 4 bases, with 13 bases left in between. Germline V lookup: CDR1 SEHNR, CDR2 FQNEAQ (reference sequence). The CDR3 spans 14 residues. Here the CDR3 DNA reads TGTGCCAGCAGCCCTTGGGAGTCTGCAGATACGCAGTATTTT. Translating it yields CASSPWESADTQYF.

On this clonotype: A read error may be the cause here, since a much bigger clone is one base away. This chain connects TRBV7-9 to TRBJ1-5, with D possibly matching TRBD1 (6 bases). From germline, CDR1 is SEHNR and CDR2 FQNEAQ (reference sequence). The CDR3 runs 15 residues. CDR3: CGSSPTGAGDQPQHF. In nucleotides, the CDR3 is TGTGGCAGCAGCCCGACGGGGGCCGGGGATCAGCCCCAGCATTTT.

Comment on this clonotype: Compared with germline, one end of the junction differs, possibly owing to a read error. The chain joins TRBV27 to TRBJ1-1; the match to TRBD1 covers 8 bases. The germline gives CDR1 MNHEY, CDR2 SMNVEV (reference sequence). CDR3 length: 12 residues. The CDR3 reads CASGFRDREAFF. CDR3 DNA sequence: TGTGCCAGCGGTTTCCGGGACAGGGAAGCTTTCTTT.

J is TRBJ2-3 and V is TRBV28; TRBD1 is a possible D gene (6 bases). Germline V CDR1 and CDR2: MDHEN, SYDVKM. The length of the CDR3 is 12 residues. Trimming left V 9 bases short and J 14 bases short, with 21 bases between. CDR3 DNA: TGTGCCAGTAACCTATCCCCGGGACATCTGTATTTT. Protein: CASNLSPGHLYF.

This clonotype was observed at least ten times. The V gene is TRBV6-6, the J gene TRBJ2-7; D remains unclear. Germline CDR1 MNHNY, CDR2 SVGAGI (reference sequence). The CDR3 length is 14 residues. V was pared by 4 bases and J by 0 bases, with 10 bases between. The CDR3 spells CASSFTGSSYEQYF. DNA of the CDR3: TGTGCCAGCAGTTTCACTGGCAGCTCCTACGAGCAGTACTTC.

The chain carries TRBV24-1 and TRBJ2-5; the D is unclear. V was trimmed by 1 base and J by 2 bases, leaving 7 bases between them. The CDR3 has 14 amino acids. Germline V gives CDR1 KGHDR, CDR2 SFDVKD. The CDR3 nucleotides are TGTGCCACCAGTGATTTAGGGCAGCAAGAGACCCAGTACTTC. Its protein is CATSDLGQQETQYF.